This TCR beta chain was identified in a study of blood T cell repertoires in COVID-19. Here immunoSEQ multiplex PCR was the method, and the copy in TCRdb shows in-frame clones only, minus some. The table lists 110,000 or so clones, roughly 80% of them singletons. Germline CDR1 is MDHEN and CDR2 is SYDVKM. Between the trimmed V and J ends, which lost 5 bases and 7 bases, there was a span of 15 bases. The CDR3 consists of 13 residues. This clonotype originated in a woman aged 80 or over with acute or convalescent COVID-19. V usage is TRBV28 and J usage is TRBJ2-7, with D tentatively TRBD2 (5 bases). Sequenced material: peripheral blood. The CDR3 DNA reads TGTGCCAGCAGTCCCGACCCTCCGGGGGAGCAGTACTTC. Translated: CASSPDPPGEQYF.